The sequence of this TCR beta chain was determined in a study of PD-1 blockade in classical Hodgkin lymphoma. Notes on the study in general: There was a significant rise in CD4+ TCR diversity by C4D1, with no such rise for CD8+. In newly diagnosed patients, baseline TCR diversity was reportedly below that of healthy donors.

Germline loops: CDR1 SGHNT, CDR2 YENEEA. CDR3 length equals 14 residues. About this clone itself: Antigen unknown. One junction end disagrees with the germline gene, perhaps due to a read error.

In every patient, relapse followed autologous stem cell transplantation, while exposure to brentuximab vedotin differed. The repertoire was sequenced with immunoSEQ multiplex PCR; TCRdb's copy has only in-frame clones and lacks some. The sample has about 26,000 clones, approximately 64% seen once; the top ten hold roughly 12%. The chain joins TRBV11-3 to TRBJ2-3, with TRBD2 matching 7 bases. This clonotype originated in a human donor with classical Hodgkin lymphoma. This material consisted of peripheral blood mononuclear cells (PBMCs), taken before the second cycle of nivolumab. The CDR3 nucleotides are TGTGCCAGCAGTTTAGCGGGCCCCACAGATACGCAGTATTTT. This gives the protein CASSLAGPTDTQYF.